Listed here are 26 T cell receptor beta chains from one sample, sequenced in a study of blood T cell repertoires in COVID-19. Some clones are missing from TCRdb's copy, which holds only in-frame ones; the method was immunoSEQ multiplex PCR. The table has under 140,000 clones, around four fifths seen once. The specimen sequenced was peripheral blood. The receptors were gathered from a woman aged 55 to 70 with acute or convalescent COVID-19.

This chain uses TRBV13 with TRBJ2-3, with D tentatively TRBD1 (6 bases). CDR1 and CDR2 from the germline V gene are PRHDT and FYEKMQ (reference sequence). CDR3 length: 15 amino acids. The ends were cut back, 5 bases at V and 1 base at J, with 13 bases in the middle. CDR3 sequence reads: CASSPTGNGTDTQYF. CDR3 coding DNA: TGTGCCAGCAGCCCAACAGGGAACGGCACAGATACGCAGTATTTT.

The chain recombines TRBV11-2 with TRBJ2-1; 7 bases line up with TRBD2. After removal of 4 bases from V and 4 bases from J, the junction contained 16 bases not matched to a gene. This CDR3 comprises 18 residues. Per germline, CDR1 SGHAT and CDR2 FQNNGV. The CDR3 reads CASSSGGGGGGIYNEQFF. As DNA, the CDR3 is TGTGCCAGCAGCTCAGGTGGGGGTGGCGGGGGTATTTACAATGAGCAGTTCTTC.

The gene calls are TRBV30 and TRBJ2-3; TRBD2 matches 12 bases. J gave up 1 base and V 8 bases, and 7 bases lay outside the gene matches. The CDR3 sequence is 15 residues long. Per the germline V gene, CDR1 is GTSNPN and CDR2 is SVGIG (reference sequence). DNA of the CDR3: TGTGCCCGCAGACTAGCGGGGGCCCGCACAGATACGCAGTATTTT. This encodes CARRLAGARTDTQYF.

J is TRBJ1-2 and V is TRBV5-5; 9 bases line up with TRBD1. Germline CDR1 SGHKS, CDR2 YYEKEE (reference sequence). This CDR3 region has 13 residues. Trimming at V came to 4 bases and at J to 6 bases, leaving 4 bases not matched to a gene. CDR3 loop: CASSRGQGDGYTF. The CDR3, as DNA: TGTGCCAGCAGCCGGGGACAGGGCGATGGCTACACCTTC.

The chain joins TRBV15 to TRBJ2-7; D unresolved. CDR1 and CDR2 from the germline V gene are LNHNV and YYDKDF (reference sequence). Trimming took 3 bases from V and 5 from J, leaving 20 bases between them. The CDR3 extends over 16 amino acids. CDR3 sequence reads: CATSRYRVEGWNEQYF. The CDR3 DNA sequence: TGTGCCACCAGCAGGTACCGGGTTGAAGGCTGGAACGAGCAGTACTTC. The full variable domain, in which reference TRBV15 and TRBJ2-7 provide the parts outside the CDR3, is DAMVIQNPRYQVTQFGKPVTLSCSQTLNHNVMYWYQQKSSQAPKLLFHYYDKDFNNEADTPDNFQSRRPNTSFCFLDIRSPGLGDTAMYLCATSRYRVEGWNEQYFGPGTRLTVT.

This chain joins TRBV30 and TRBJ2-2; D is unclear. The CDR3 has 12 amino acids. Germline-derived CDR1 and CDR2 are GTSNPN and SVGIG (reference sequence). In nucleotides, the CDR3 is TGTTCGCAGGATTCGGCCACCGGGGAGCTGTTTTTT. It is translated as CSQDSATGELFF.

The rearrangement joins TRBV7-2 to TRBJ1-2, with 8 nucleotides matching TRBD1. The V gene's germline CDR1 is SGHTA and CDR2 FQGNSA. The CDR3 contains 14 residues. The junction had 6 bases not matched to a gene; V was cut back by 5 bases and J by 4 bases. CDR3 sequence reads: CASSNRQGFYGYTF. The CDR3 DNA reads as TGTGCCAGCAGCAACCGACAGGGGTTCTATGGCTACACCTTC.

The chain joins TRBV5-4 to TRBJ1-1; D is undetermined. The CDR3 covers 15 residues. V shed 0 bases and J shed 3 bases, with 12 bases lying between them. Germline V CDR1 and CDR2: SGHNT, YYREEE (reference sequence). The CDR3 is CASSLDSGGDTEAFF. The CDR3 coding sequence is TGTGCCAGCAGCTTGGACAGCGGAGGCGACACTGAAGCTTTCTTT. The full variable domain, its missing parts supplied by reference TRBV5-4 and TRBJ1-1, is ETGVTQSPTHLIKTRGQQVTLRCSSQSGHNTVSWYQQALGQGPQFIFQYYREEENGRGNFPPRFSGLQFPNYSSELNVNALELDDSALYLCASSLDSGGDTEAFFGQGTRLTVV.

This clone was detected only once. The CDR3 DNA follows: TGTGCCAGCTCACCGGGCAGATTGAACACTGAAGCTTTCTTT. It encodes CASSPGRLNTEAFF. V is TRBV18 and J is TRBJ1-1; D is unresolved. The V end was cut by 3 bases, the J end by 0 bases, with 8 bases between. Per germline, CDR1 KGHSH and CDR2 LQKENI. The CDR3 is 14 residues long.

V is TRBV12-2 and J is TRBJ1-5; the table assigns TRBD1, which was not confirmed against the DNA. TRBV12-2 is assigned pseudogene status. The CDR3 runs 19 residues. The CDR3 reads CASRLGRGDRTYSNQPQHF. CDR3 bases: TGTGCAAGTCGCTTAGGTAGGGGCGACAGGACCTATAGCAATCAGCCCCAGCATTTT.

This clone was observed a single time. V and J are TRBV13 and TRBJ2-1; a possible D gene is TRBD1 (5 bases). The CDR3 sequence is 14 residues long. CDR1 PRHDT and CDR2 FYEKMQ come from the germline V gene (reference sequence). Deletions cut 8 bases from V and 0 bases from J, with 11 bases between. CDR3 residues: CASVRQSSYNEQFF. The CDR3 coding sequence is TGTGCCAGCGTCAGACAGAGCTCCTACAATGAGCAGTTCTTC.

The chain couples TRBV6-2 or TRBV6-3 to TRBJ1-5, with 8 bases identical to TRBD1. The junction had 16 bases not matched to a gene; V was cut back by 6 bases and J by 9 bases. Germline loops: CDR1 MNHEY, CDR2 SVGEGT. The CDR3 runs to 16 residues. The CDR3 is CASSRFPGTGDRPQHF. CDR3 nucleotides: TGTGCCAGCAGCCGATTCCCCGGGACAGGAGATCGGCCCCAGCATTTT.

The chain joins TRBV6-5 to TRBJ1-2, with no clear D. This CDR3 contains 12 residues. The V end was cut by 4 bases, the J end by 3 bases, with 6 bases between. The germline gives CDR1 MNHEY, CDR2 SVGAGI. CDR3 sequence (DNA): TGTGCCAGCAGTTCCATAGACTATGGCTACACCTTC. This gives the protein CASSSIDYGYTF.

This clone has only one observation. This rearrangement joins TRBV6-2 or TRBV6-3 to TRBJ1-1, with 8 bases fitting TRBD1. Germline V gene sequence: CDR1 MNHEY, CDR2 SVGEGT. The CDR3 extends over 16 amino acids. Trimming cost V 2 bases and J 3 bases; bases outside gene matches: 8. In nucleotides, the CDR3 is TGTGCCAGCAGTTACGCGTCAGGGGGCTGGGACACTGAAGCTTTCTTT. Translation: CASSYASGGWDTEAFF.

The gene calls are TRBV29-1 and TRBJ2-7; 7 positions agree with TRBD1. The junction had 10 bases not matched to a gene; V was cut back by 2 bases and J by 3 bases. The V gene's germline CDR1 is SQVTM and CDR2 ANQGSEA. The CDR3 is made up of 15 amino acids. The CDR3 here is CSVELRKGARYEQYF. The CDR3 DNA reads as TGCAGCGTTGAACTTCGTAAGGGGGCTCGCTACGAGCAGTACTTC.

The V and J genes are TRBV5-1 and TRBJ2-1; 10 positions match TRBD1. V lost 4 bases and J lost 2; bases outside the gene matches: 3. The CDR3 has 15 amino acids. CDR1 is SGHRS, CDR2 YFSETQ, per germline. The CDR3 loop is CASSPGTGAYNEQFF. CDR3 nucleotide sequence: TGCGCCAGCAGCCCCGGGACAGGGGCCTACAATGAGCAGTTCTTC. The entire variable domain, with the rest obtained from reference TRBV5-1 and TRBJ2-1, is as follows: KAGVTQTPRYLIKTRGQQVTLSCSPISGHRSVSWYQQTPGQGLQFLFEYFSETQRNKGNFPGRFSGRQFSNSRSEMNVSTLELGDSALYLCASSPGTGAYNEQFFGPGTRLTVL.

This chain uses TRBV12-3 or TRBV12-4 with TRBJ1-2; the D is unclear. CDR3 length equals 13 residues. The germline V and J ends were trimmed by 5 bases and 8 bases, with 15 bases remaining between them. The CDR3 region is CASSRGRGGGYTF. CDR3 DNA: TGTGCCAGCAGTCGAGGGCGTGGAGGGGGCTACACCTTC.

This clone was counted a single time. The chain is built from TRBV24-1 and TRBJ1-5; D is undetermined. The CDR3 runs to 13 residues. V dropped 5 bases and J dropped 2 bases, with 6 bases sitting between them. CDR1 KGHDR and CDR2 SFDVKD come from the germline V gene. The CDR3: CATSVGGNQPQHF. CDR3 in DNA: TGTGCCACCAGTGTGGGAGGCAATCAGCCCCAGCATTTT.

The V and J genes are TRBV4-1 and TRBJ1-6; D unclear. V was shortened by 3 bases and J by 3 bases, with 12 bases between the two germline ends. CDR1 and CDR2 (germline): MGHRA, YSYEKL. The CDR3 sequence is 16 residues long. CDR3 in DNA: TGCGCCAGCAGCCATGCTGACACCCTCTATAATTCACCCCTCCACTTT. Translated, it gives CASSHADTLYNSPLHF.

This clone was seen a handful of times. The V gene is TRBV9, the J gene TRBJ1-2, with 7 nucleotides matching TRBD1. Trimming cost V 0 bases and J 8 bases; bases outside gene matches: 4. The CDR3 length is 13 residues. Germline V gives CDR1 SGDLS, CDR2 YYNGEE. CDR3 in DNA: TGTGCCAGCAGCGTAGACAGGGGTATGGGCTACACCTTC. This encodes CASSVDRGMGYTF. The variable domain in full, with the rest retrieved from reference TRBV9 and TRBJ1-2, is DSGVTQTPKHLITATGQRVTLRCSPRSGDLSVYWYQQSLDQGLQFLIQYYNGEERAKGNILERFSAQQFPDLHSELNLSSLELGDSALYFCASSVDRGMGYTFGSGTRLTVV.

The chain is built from TRBV15 and TRBJ1-3; D perhaps matches TRBD1 (6 bases). Per the germline V gene, CDR1 is LNHNV and CDR2 is YYDKDF (reference sequence). The V end was cut by 0 bases, the J end by 3 bases, with 12 bases between. The CDR3 runs to 16 residues. The DNA of the CDR3 is TGTGCCACCAGCAGAGATCGGGGGGCTGTTGGAAACACCATATATTTT. Protein sequence: CATSRDRGAVGNTIYF.

This sequence joins TRBV7-6 and TRBJ1-1; 8 bases map to TRBD1. V lost 2 bases, J lost 4 bases, and 3 bases stayed unmatched. There are 14 residues in the CDR3. Germline CDR1 and CDR2: SGHVS and FNYEAQ. The CDR3 DNA sequence: TGTGCCAGCAGCTTAAACAGGGGGACCACTGAAGCTTTCTTT. Translated: CASSLNRGTTEAFF.

The V call is TRBV2, the J call TRBJ2-2, with 7 positions matching TRBD1. The ends lost 9 bases at V and 4 bases at J; junction bases unmatched: 8. CDR3 length: 14 residues. Germline V lookup: CDR1 SNHLY, CDR2 FYNNEI. Here the CDR3 reads CASTGTEFTGELFF. The CDR3 DNA follows: TGTGCCAGTACCGGGACAGAGTTCACCGGGGAGCTGTTTTTT.

The CDR3 region is CASTNYNEQFF. The DNA for the CDR3 is TGTGCCAGTACAAACTACAATGAGCAGTTCTTC. The chain couples TRBV19 to TRBJ2-1; D call uncertain. Germline V lookup: CDR1 LNHDA, CDR2 SQIVND (reference sequence). Trimming pared 7 bases from V and 3 bases from J, leaving 4 bases between. This CDR3 contains 11 residues.

CDR3 in amino acids: CSAQIGDGYTF. For the CDR3, the DNA is TGCAGTGCTCAAATCGGGGATGGCTACACCTTC. This chain joins TRBV20-1 and TRBJ1-2; D remains ambiguous. With 5 bases removed from V and 6 bases from J, the gap between germline ends came to 10 bases. Germline CDR1 and CDR2: DFQATT and SNEGSKA (reference sequence). This CDR3 has 11 amino acids.

The chain employs TRBV19 and TRBJ1-2; 7 nucleotides agree with TRBD1. Trimming at V came to 9 bases and at J to 3 bases, leaving 16 bases not matched to a gene. Germline values: CDR1 LNHDA, CDR2 SQIVND (reference sequence). The CDR3 runs 16 residues. The CDR3 bases are TGTGCCAGCCAAAGCTTTAAGAGGGGGCAGCACTATGGCTACACCTTC. Translating it yields CASQSFKRGQHYGYTF.